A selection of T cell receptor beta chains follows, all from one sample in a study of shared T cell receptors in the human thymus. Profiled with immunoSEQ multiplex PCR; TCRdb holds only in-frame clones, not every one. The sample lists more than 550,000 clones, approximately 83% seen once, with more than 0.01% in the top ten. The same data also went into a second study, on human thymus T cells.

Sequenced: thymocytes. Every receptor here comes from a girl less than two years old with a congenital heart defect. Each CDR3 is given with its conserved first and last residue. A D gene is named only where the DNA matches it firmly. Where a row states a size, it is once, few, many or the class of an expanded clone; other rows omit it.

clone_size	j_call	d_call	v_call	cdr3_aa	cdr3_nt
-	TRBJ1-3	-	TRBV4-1	CASSQDPAGIGTPKRNTIYF	TGCGCCAGCAGCCAAGATCCCGCCGGCATTGGGACACCGAAGAGGAACACCATATATTTT
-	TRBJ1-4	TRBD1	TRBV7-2	CASSLRRDRGPTNEKLFF	TGTGCCAGCAGCTTAAGGAGGGACAGGGGGCCGACTAATGAAAAACTGTTTTTT
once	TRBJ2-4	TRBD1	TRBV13	CASSSAGTGRDIQYF	TGTGCCAGCAGCTCCGCCGGGACAGGGCGGGACATTCAGTACTTC
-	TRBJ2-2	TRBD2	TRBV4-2	CASSQEGTAGGPGELFF	TGTGCCAGCAGCCAAGAGGGTACAGCGGGGGGGCCCGGGGAGCTGTTTTTT
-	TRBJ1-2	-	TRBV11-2	CASSLDWHSQFYGYTF	TGTGCCAGCAGCTTAGATTGGCACAGTCAGTTCTATGGCTACACCTTC
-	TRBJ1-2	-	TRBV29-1	CSGGPGGFYGYTF	TGCAGCGGCGGACCGGGGGGATTCTATGGCTACACCTTC
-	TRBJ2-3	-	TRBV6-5	CASSYFSSTDTQYF	TGTGCCAGCAGTTACTTCTCCAGCACAGATACGCAGTATTTT
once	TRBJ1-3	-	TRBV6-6	CASSSPGWYSGNTIYF	TGTGCCAGCAGTTCACCGGGTTGGTACTCTGGAAACACCATATATTTT
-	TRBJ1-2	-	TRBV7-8	CASSSPGVLLANYGYTF	TGTGCCAGCAGCTCCCCTGGGGTTTTACTAGCTAACTATGGCTACACCTTC
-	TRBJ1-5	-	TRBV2	CASSEGRTGNQPQHF	TGTGCCAGCAGTGAGGGGCGCACAGGCAATCAGCCCCAGCATTTT
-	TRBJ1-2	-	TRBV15	CATSGAHYGYTF	TGTGCCACCAGCGGGGCCCACTATGGCTACACCTTC
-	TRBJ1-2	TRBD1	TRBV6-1	CASSEKDRGLDYGYTF	TGTGCCAGCAGTGAAAAGGACAGGGGGCTGGACTATGGCTACACCTTC
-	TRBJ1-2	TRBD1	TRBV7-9	CAICQRGQDHGYTF	TGTGCCATCTGTCAAAGAGGACAGGATCATGGCTACACCTTC